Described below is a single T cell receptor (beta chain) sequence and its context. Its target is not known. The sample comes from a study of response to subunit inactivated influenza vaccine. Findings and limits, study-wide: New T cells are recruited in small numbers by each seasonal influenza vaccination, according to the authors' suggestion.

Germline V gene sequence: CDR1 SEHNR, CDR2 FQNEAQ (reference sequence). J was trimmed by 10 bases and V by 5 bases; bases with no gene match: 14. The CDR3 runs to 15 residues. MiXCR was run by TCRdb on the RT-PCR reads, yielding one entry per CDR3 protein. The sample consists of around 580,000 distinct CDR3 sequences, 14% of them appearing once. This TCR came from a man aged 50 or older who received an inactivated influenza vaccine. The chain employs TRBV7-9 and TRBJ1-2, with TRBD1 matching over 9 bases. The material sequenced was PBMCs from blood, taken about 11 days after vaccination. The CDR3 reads CASSATGTGKFDYTF. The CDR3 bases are TGTGCCAGCAGCGCAACCGGGACAGGGAAGTTTGACTACACCTTC.